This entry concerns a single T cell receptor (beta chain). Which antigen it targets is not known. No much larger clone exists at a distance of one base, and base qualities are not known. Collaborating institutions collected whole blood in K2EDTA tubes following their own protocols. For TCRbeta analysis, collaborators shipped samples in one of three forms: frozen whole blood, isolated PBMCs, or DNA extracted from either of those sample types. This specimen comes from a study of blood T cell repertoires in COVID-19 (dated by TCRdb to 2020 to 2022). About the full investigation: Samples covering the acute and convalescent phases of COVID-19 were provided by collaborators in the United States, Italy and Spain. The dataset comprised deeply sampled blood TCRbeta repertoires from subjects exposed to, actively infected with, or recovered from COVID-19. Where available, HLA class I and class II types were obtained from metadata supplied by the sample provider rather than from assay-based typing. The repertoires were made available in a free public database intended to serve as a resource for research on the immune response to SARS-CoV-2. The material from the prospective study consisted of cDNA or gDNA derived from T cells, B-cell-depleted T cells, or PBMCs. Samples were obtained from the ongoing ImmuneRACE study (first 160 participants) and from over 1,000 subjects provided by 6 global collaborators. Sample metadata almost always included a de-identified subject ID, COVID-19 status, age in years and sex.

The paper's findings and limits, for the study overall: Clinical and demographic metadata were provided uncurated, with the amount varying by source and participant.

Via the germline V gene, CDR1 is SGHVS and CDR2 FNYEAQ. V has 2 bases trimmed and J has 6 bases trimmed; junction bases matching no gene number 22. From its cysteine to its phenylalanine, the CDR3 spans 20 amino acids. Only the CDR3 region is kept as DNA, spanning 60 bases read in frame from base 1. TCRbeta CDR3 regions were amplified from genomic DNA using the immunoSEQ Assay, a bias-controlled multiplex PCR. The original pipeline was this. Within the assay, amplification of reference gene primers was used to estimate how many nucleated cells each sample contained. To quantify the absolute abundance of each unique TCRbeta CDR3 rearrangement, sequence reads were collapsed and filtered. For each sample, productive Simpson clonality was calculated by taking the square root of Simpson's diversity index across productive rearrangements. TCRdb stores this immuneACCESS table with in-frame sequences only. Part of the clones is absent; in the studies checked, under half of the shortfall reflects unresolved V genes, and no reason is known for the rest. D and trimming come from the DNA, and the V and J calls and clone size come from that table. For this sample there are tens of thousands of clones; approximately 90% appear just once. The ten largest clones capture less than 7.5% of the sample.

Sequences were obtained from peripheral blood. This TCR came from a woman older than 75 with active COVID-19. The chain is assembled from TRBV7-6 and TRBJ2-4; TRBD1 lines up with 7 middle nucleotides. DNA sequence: TGTGCCAGCAGCTTAACTCCGCCGACAGGGAGTTTACGGTTTGGAAACATTCAGTACTTC. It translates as CASSLTPPTGSLRFGNIQYF.